These T cell receptor beta chains were read from a single sample in a study of CD8+ T cells in alopecia areata. The method was immunoSEQ multiplex PCR; TCRdb's version includes in-frame clones alone and lacks a portion of them. The repertoire includes more than 95,000 clones, roughly 58% of them detected once, and around 30% sits in the top ten. Specimen: CD8+ T cells sorted from blood, collected at week 4, from a patient treated with tofacitinib. The receptors originated from a human donor with alopecia areata. Each CDR3 is given with its conserved first and last residue. D genes are given only for firm matches. Size tells how often a clone was seen (once, few, many) or the class of an expanded clone, and some rows leave it out.

V	J	D	size	CDR3	DNA
TRBV7-9	TRBJ2-4	.	.	CASSLAVEEGNIQYF	TGTGCCAGCAGCTTAGCTGTAGAAGAGGGAAACATTCAGTACTTC
TRBV29-1	TRBJ1-2	.	.	CSVEDPQHRRGDGYTF	TGCAGCGTTGAAGATCCTCAACACCGCCGGGGGGATGGCTACACCTTC
TRBV29-1	TRBJ1-1	.	.	CSVEFDSPEAFF	TGCAGCGTTGAATTCGACAGCCCTGAAGCTTTCTTT
TRBV6-6	TRBJ1-1	.	few	CASSYGRNTEAFF	TGTGCCAGCAGTTACGGAAGGAACACTGAAGCTTTCTTT
TRBV30	TRBJ1-2	.	.	CAWDPTGTMGYTF	TGTGCCTGGGACCCAACAGGGACCATGGGCTACACCTTC
TRBV29-1	TRBJ2-3	TRBD2	few	CSVEGTPRGAADTQYF	TGCAGCGTTGAAGGGACCCCGCGGGGGGCGGCAGATACGCAGTATTTT
TRBV29-1	TRBJ1-2	.	few	CSVAGGYGYTF	TGCAGCGTTGCCGGAGGCTATGGCTACACCTTC
TRBV30	TRBJ1-5	TRBD1	.	CAWSVRTGVRQPQHF	TGTGCCTGGAGTGTACGGACAGGGGTTCGACAGCCCCAGCATTTT
TRBV30	TRBJ2-1	.	.	CAWSVSFALPRDEQFF	TGTGCCTGGAGTGTTAGTTTCGCTTTACCGAGGGATGAGCAGTTCTTC
TRBV5-4	TRBJ2-5	TRBD1	.	CASSKTDRYQETQYF	TGTGCCAGCAGCAAGACGGACAGGTACCAAGAGACCCAGTACTTC
TRBV27	TRBJ2-5	.	few	CASSEAGYGLETQYF	TGTGCCAGCAGTGAAGCGGGCTATGGGCTAGAGACCCAGTACTTC
TRBV27	TRBJ2-1	.	.	CASSRLRADEQFF	TGTGCCAGCAGTCGACTCCGGGCGGATGAGCAGTTCTTC
TRBV5-4	TRBJ2-5	.	.	CASSPFGPPGTQYF	TGCGCCAGCAGCCCATTCGGCCCCCCGGGGACCCAGTACTTC
TRBV5-6	TRBJ2-7	TRBD1	.	CASSPLIGTEAYEQYF	TGTGCCAGCAGCCCATTAATTGGGACAGAAGCCTACGAGCAGTACTTC
TRBV29-1	TRBJ1-1	.	.	CSVGGVREDEAFF	TGCAGCGTTGGGGGGGTGAGGGAGGATGAAGCTTTCTTT
TRBV4-1	TRBJ2-7	.	.	CASSQDGEEDEQYF	TGCGCCAGCAGCCAAGATGGGGAGGAGGACGAGCAGTACTTC
TRBV30	TRBJ2-5	TRBD2	.	CAWSGLAGETQYF	TGTGCCTGGAGTGGACTAGCGGGGGAGACCCAGTACTTC
TRBV6-5	TRBJ2-1	.	.	CASSQGPPGDEQFF	TGTGCCAGCAGCCAGGGACCACCCGGGGATGAGCAGTTCTTC
TRBV7-9	TRBJ2-1	.	.	CASSLVGNEQFF	TGTGCCAGCAGCTTAGTAGGCAATGAGCAGTTCTTC
TRBV7-9	TRBJ2-3	TRBD1	.	CASSSTKDRTDTQYF	TGTGCCAGCAGCTCAACCAAGGACAGGACAGATACGCAGTATTTT
TRBV7-2	TRBJ2-6	TRBD1	few	CASSLTGTAGANVLTF	TGTGCCAGCAGCTTAACGGGGACAGCTGGGGCCAACGTCCTGACTTTC
TRBV7-9	TRBJ1-2	.	few	CASSPGGGGGYTF	TGTGCCAGCAGCCCCGGCGGGGGAGGCGGCTACACCTTC
TRBV6-1	TRBJ2-7	.	.	CASSEGGESYEQYF	TGTGCCAGCAGTGAAGGGGGAGAATCCTACGAGCAGTACTTC
TRBV7-8	TRBJ1-2	TRBD1	.	CASSLQTGGLLYGYTF	TGTGCCAGCAGCCTCCAGACAGGGGGGCTACTCTATGGCTACACCTTC
TRBV30	TRBJ2-7	.	.	CAWGGSSYEQYF	TGTGCCTGGGGGGGGAGCTCCTACGAGCAGTACTTC
TRBV5-4	TRBJ2-3	TRBD2	once	CASSLEFGTSGEMSTDTQYF	TGTGCCAGCAGCTTGGAGTTCGGGACTAGCGGGGAGATGAGCACAGATACGCAGTATTTT
TRBV30	TRBJ2-3	.	.	CAWDRGGTDTQYF	TGTGCCTGGGACAGGGGAGGGACAGATACGCAGTATTTT
TRBV7-9	TRBJ2-5	.	.	CASSPTVQETQYF	TGTGCCAGCAGCCCGACTGTCCAAGAGACCCAGTACTTC
TRBV30	TRBJ1-2	.	few	CAWSVSGGTSNTF	TGTGCCTGGAGTGTTAGTGGAGGGACCAGCAACACCTTC
TRBV29-1	TRBJ2-2	.	.	CSVLQDTGELFF	TGCAGCGTTTTGCAGGACACCGGGGAGCTGTTTTTT
TRBV29-1	TRBJ2-7	.	few	CSGVLSSYEQYF	TGCAGCGGTGTACTCAGCTCCTACGAGCAGTACTTC
TRBV12-5	TRBJ1-2	.	.	CASGFEVRLGSNYGYTF	TGTGCTAGTGGTTTCGAGGTACGACTCGGGTCCAACTATGGCTACACCTTC
TRBV15	TRBJ1-5	TRBD1	.	CATSRDRASNQPQHF	TGTGCCACCAGCAGGGACAGGGCTAGCAATCAGCCCCAGCATTTT
TRBV7-2	TRBJ2-7	.	.	CASSLRSGGAREQYF	TGTGCCAGCAGCTTGCGGTCAGGAGGAGCGAGGGAGCAGTACTTC
TRBV7-9	TRBJ2-5	TRBD1	.	CASSLGQGIKETQYF	TGTGCCAGCAGCTTAGGACAGGGGATTAAAGAGACCCAGTACTTC
TRBV7-9	TRBJ2-1	.	.	CASSILDRYNEQFF	TGTGCCAGCAGCATCCTAGACAGATACAATGAGCAGTTCTTC
TRBV25-1	TRBJ2-3	.	.	CASSDGPYTDTQYF	TGTGCCAGCAGTGATGGACCATACACAGATACGCAGTATTTT
TRBV29-1	TRBJ1-6	.	.	CSVEGILHF	TGCAGCGTTGAAGGAATCCTCCACTTT
TRBV28	TRBJ2-7	TRBD1	.	CASSYHPGQGAVLSYEQYF	TGTGCCAGCAGCTATCATCCGGGACAGGGGGCGGTTTTATCCTACGAGCAGTACTTC
TRBV7-9	TRBJ1-1	.	.	CASSRQDIYYETFF	TGTGCCAGCAGCCGACAGGACATATACTATGAAACTTTCTTT
TRBV7-2	TRBJ2-3	.	.	CASRTEGLIDTQYF	TGTGCCAGCAGAACGGAGGGGCTTATAGATACGCAGTATTTT
TRBV7-9	TRBJ1-1	TRBD1	.	CASSPGTDEAFF	TGTGCCAGCAGCCCTGGGACAGATGAAGCTTTCTTT
TRBV15	TRBJ2-5	.	.	CATSLPGLEGETQYF	TGTGCCACCAGCCTCCCGGGATTGGAGGGGGAGACCCAGTACTTC
TRBV30	TRBJ1-5	TRBD1	.	CAWSSTGGENLNQPQHF	TGTGCCTGGAGCTCGACAGGGGGAGAGAATTTGAATCAGCCCCAGCATTTT
TRBV30	TRBJ2-7	.	few	CAWSVSNEQYF	TGTGCCTGGAGTGTAAGCAACGAGCAGTACTTC
TRBV29-1	TRBJ1-2	TRBD1	.	CSVLGGTDYGYTF	TGCAGCGTTCTAGGGGGGACAGACTATGGCTACACCTTC
TRBV19	TRBJ1-1	.	.	CASIHSYTEAFF	TGTGCCAGTATTCATAGCTACACTGAAGCTTTCTTT